The TCR beta chain described here comes from a study of blood T cell repertoires in COVID-19. On the study more broadly: COVID-19 samples, acute and convalescent, were from the United States, Italy and Spain.

The V gene's germline CDR1 is MNHEY and CDR2 SVGAGI. V lost 4 bases, J lost 4 bases, and 9 bases stayed unmatched. The CDR3 loop spans 16 amino acids. In the authors' workflow: Estimated nucleated cell counts came from reference gene primer amplification. TCRdb's table, derived via immunoSEQ multiplex PCR, lists solely in-frame clones and lacks some. Clone size and V and J calls were adopted from that table, with D and trimming inferred from the DNA. The data contain 150,000 to 180,000 clones, 91% of them seen just once; the ten biggest clones take up over 0.45%. This sequence was found in a man aged 50-59 years with acute or convalescent COVID-19. Sequenced input: peripheral blood. J is TRBJ2-3 and V is TRBV6-5; 9 bases agree with TRBD2. In nucleotides, the CDR3 is TGTGCCAGCAGTTCGTCGGGACTAGCCTTCGCAGATACGCAGTATTTT. It is translated as CASSSSGLAFADTQYF.